This T cell receptor beta chain was observed in a study of blood T cell repertoires in COVID-19. As for the study in general: The study drew acute and convalescent COVID-19 samples from the United States, Italy and Spain.

Source study methods: Quantification of nucleated cells was approximated via reference gene primer amplification. Assay: immunoSEQ multiplex PCR; the TCRdb copy retains only in-frame clones and omits some. V and J calls plus clone size are reproduced from that table; the DNA served to infer D and trimming. Altogether approximately 250,000 clones are present, 83% being singletons, with the ten largest covering less than 6.5%. Germline lookup yields CDR1 SGHNT and CDR2 YENEEA. V was pared by 4 bases and J by 1 base, with 9 bases between. CDR3 length: 14 residues. Sequenced sample: peripheral blood. This chain uses TRBV11-3 with TRBJ2-3, with a tentative D call TRBD1 (5 bases). The TCR was taken from a human donor in a cohort sampled during active COVID-19. The CDR3 nucleotides are TGTGCCAGCAGCTGGGGCTACGGCACAGATACGCAGTATTTT. Its translation is CASSWGYGTDTQYF.